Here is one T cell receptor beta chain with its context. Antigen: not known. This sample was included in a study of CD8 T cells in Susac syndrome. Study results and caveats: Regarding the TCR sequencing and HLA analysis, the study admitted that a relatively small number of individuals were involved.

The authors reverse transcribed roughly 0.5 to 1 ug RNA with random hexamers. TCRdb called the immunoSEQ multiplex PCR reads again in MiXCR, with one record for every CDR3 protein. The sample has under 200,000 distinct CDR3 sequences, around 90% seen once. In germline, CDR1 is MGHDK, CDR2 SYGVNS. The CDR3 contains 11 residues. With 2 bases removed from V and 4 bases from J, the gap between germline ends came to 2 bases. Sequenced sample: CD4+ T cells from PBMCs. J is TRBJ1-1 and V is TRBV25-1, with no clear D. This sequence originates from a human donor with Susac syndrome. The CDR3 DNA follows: TGTGCCAGCAGTGAAGGCACTGAAGCTTTCTTT. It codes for CASSEGTEAFF.